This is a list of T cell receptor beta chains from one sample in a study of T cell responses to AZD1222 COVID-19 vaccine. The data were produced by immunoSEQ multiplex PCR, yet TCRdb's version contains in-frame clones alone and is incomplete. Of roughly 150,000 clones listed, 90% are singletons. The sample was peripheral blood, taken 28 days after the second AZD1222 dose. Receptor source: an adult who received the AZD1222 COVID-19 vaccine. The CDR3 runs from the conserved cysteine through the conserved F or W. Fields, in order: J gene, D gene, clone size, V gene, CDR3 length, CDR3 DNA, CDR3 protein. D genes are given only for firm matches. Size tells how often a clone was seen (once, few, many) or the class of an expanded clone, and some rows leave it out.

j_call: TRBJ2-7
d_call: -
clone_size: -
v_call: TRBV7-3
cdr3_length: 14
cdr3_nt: TGTGCCAGCAGCCCGGGGACTCTTACCTACGAGCAGTACTTC
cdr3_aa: CASSPGTLTYEQYF

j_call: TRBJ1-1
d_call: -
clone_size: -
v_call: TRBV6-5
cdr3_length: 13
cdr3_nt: TGTGCCAGCAGTCTAAGCAGGAACACTGAAGCTTTCTTT
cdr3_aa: CASSLSRNTEAFF

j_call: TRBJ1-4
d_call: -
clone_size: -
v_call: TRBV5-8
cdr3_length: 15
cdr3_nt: TGTGCCAGCAGCTTGGAGGGCTTGCCTAATGAAAAACTGTTTTTT
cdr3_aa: CASSLEGLPNEKLFF

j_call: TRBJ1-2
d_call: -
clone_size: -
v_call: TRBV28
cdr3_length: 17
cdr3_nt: TGTGCCAGCAGGCTCTTAGGTGGGCGCTATAATAACTATGGCTACACCTTC
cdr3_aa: CASRLLGGRYNNYGYTF

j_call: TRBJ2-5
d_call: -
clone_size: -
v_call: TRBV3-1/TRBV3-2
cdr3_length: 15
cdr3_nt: TGTGCCAGCAGCCAAGATTTGGGCGGAGTGGAGACCCAGTACTTC
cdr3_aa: CASSQDLGGVETQYF

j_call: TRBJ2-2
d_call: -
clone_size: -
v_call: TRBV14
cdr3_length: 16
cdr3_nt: TGTGCCAGCAGCCAAGGTCTTACACCCGGCACCGGGGAGCTGTTTTTT
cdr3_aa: CASSQGLTPGTGELFF

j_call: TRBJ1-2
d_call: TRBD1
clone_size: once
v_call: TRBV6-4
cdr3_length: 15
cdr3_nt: TGTGCCAGCAGTGCCTCGGGACAGGGGAACTATGGCTACACCTTC
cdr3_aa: CASSASGQGNYGYTF

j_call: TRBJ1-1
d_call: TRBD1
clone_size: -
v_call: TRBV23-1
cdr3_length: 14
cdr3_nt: TGCGCCAGCAGATCAGGGGGTTTAAACACTGAAGCTTTCTTT
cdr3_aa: CASRSGGLNTEAFF

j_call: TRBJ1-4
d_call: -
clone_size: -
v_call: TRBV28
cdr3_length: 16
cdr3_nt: TGTGCCAGCACCACCCCCGCCTCTGCAACTAATGAAAAACTGTTTTTT
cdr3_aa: CASTTPASATNEKLFF

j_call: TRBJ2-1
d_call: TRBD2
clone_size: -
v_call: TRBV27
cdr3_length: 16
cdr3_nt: TGTGCCAGCAGTTCGATGACTAGCGGGAGGGCCTATGAGCAGTTCTTC
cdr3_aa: CASSSMTSGRAYEQFF

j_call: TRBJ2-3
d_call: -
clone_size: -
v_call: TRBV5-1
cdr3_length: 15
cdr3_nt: TGCGCCAGCAGCTTGACCCCCTACCGCACAGATACGCAGTATTTT
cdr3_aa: CASSLTPYRTDTQYF

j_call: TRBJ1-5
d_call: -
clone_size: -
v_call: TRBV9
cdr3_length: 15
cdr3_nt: TGTGCCAGCAGCGTATCGGGGAGTAGCAATCAGCCCCAGCATTTT
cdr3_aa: CASSVSGSSNQPQHF

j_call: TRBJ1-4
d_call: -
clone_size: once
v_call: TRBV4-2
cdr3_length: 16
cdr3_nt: TGTGCCAGCAGCCGCGGGACCCGGGGATCCGATGAAAAACTGTTTTTT
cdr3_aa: CASSRGTRGSDEKLFF

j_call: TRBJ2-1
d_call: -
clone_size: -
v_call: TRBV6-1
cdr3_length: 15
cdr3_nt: TGTGCCAGCAGTGAAGCTGGCAGAAGCTACAATGAGCAGTTCTTC
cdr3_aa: CASSEAGRSYNEQFF

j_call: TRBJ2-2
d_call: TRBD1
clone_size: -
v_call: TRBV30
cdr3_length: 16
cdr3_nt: TGTGCCTGGAGTGTAAGTAGGACAGGGAGCGGCGGGGAGCTGTTTTTT
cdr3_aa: CAWSVSRTGSGGELFF

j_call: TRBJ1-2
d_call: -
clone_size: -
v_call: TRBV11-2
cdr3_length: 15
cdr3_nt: TGTGCCAGCAGCTTAGGTACGGGAATTGTCTATGGCTACACCTTC
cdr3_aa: CASSLGTGIVYGYTF

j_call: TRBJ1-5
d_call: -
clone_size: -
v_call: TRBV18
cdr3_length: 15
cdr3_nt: TGTGCCAGCTCCCGTCGGGACGGAGACAATCAGCCCCAGCATTTT
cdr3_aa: CASSRRDGDNQPQHF

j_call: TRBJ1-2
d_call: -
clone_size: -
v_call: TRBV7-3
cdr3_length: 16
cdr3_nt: TGTGCCAGCAGCCTGGGTGGTCTCCAGGGCAACTATGGCTACACCTTC
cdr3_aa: CASSLGGLQGNYGYTF

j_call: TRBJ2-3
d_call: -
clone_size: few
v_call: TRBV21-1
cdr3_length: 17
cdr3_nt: TGTGCCAGCAGCTTACTCTTGACAGGGGGCGCAACAGATACGCAGTATTTT
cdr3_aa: CASSLLLTGGATDTQYF

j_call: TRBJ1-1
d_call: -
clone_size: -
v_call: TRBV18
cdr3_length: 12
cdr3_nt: TGTGCCAGCTCACCAGAAAGCACTGAAGCTTTCTTT
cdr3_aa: CASSPESTEAFF

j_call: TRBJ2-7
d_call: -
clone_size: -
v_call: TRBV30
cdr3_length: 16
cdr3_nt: TGTGCCTGGAGTGTACGGGTGACAGCCTCTAAACACGAGCAGTACTTC
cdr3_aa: CAWSVRVTASKHEQYF

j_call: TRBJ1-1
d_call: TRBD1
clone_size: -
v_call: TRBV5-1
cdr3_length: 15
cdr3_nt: TGCGCCAGCAGCCCCAGCCCGACAGGGCTGGCTGAAGCTTTCTTT
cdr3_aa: CASSPSPTGLAEAFF

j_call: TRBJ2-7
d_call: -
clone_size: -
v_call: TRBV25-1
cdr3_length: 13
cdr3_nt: TGTGCCAGCAGTGGGAAGGGGGTTAGCGAGCAGTACTTC
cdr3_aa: CASSGKGVSEQYF

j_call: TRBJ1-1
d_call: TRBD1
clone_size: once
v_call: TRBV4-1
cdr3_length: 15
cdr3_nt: TGCGCCAGCAGCCAAGATCGCGGGGGACAGGGGGAGGCTTTCTTT
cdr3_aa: CASSQDRGGQGEAFF

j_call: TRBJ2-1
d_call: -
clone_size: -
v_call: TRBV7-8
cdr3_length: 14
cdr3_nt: TGTGCCAGCAGCTTAGGGTTCGGCGGAGTACAGCAGTTCTTC
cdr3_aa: CASSLGFGGVQQFF

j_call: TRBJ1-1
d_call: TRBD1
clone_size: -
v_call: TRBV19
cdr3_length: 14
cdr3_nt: TGTGCCAGTCAGGGGGCACCCATGAACACTGAAGCTTTCTTT
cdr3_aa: CASQGAPMNTEAFF

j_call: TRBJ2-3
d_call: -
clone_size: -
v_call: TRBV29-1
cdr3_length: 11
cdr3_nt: TGCAGCGTTGATAACCCCGATACGCAGTATTTT
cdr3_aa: CSVDNPDTQYF

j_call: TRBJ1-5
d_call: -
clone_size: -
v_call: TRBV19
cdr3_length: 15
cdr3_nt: TGTGCCAGTAGTATGAGGGGATATAGCAATCAGCCCCAGCATTTT
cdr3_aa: CASSMRGYSNQPQHF

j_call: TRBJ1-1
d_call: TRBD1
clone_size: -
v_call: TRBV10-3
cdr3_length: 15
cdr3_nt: TGTGCCATCAGCGCACAGGGGGCGGGAGACACTGAAGCTTTCTTT
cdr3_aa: CAISAQGAGDTEAFF

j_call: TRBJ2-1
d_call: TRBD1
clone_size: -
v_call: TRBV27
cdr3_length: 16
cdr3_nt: TGTGCCAGCAGTTCCACCGGGACAGTCTCCTACAATGAGCAGTTCTTC
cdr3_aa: CASSSTGTVSYNEQFF

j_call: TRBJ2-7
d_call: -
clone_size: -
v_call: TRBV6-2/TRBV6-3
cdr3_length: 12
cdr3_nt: TGTGCCAGCAGTCCCCTGGGGTACGAGCAGTACTTC
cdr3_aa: CASSPLGYEQYF

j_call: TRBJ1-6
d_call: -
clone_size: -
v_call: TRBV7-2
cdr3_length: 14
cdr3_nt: TGTGCCAGCAGCTTAGGCCGACAGAATTCACCCCTCCACTTT
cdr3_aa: CASSLGRQNSPLHF

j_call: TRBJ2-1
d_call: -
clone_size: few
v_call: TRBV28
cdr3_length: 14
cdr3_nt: TGTGCCAGCACCAACCGGGACCCATACAATGAGCAGTTCTTC
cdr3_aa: CASTNRDPYNEQFF

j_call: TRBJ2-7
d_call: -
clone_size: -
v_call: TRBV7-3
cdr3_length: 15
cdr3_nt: TGTGCCAGCAGCCCCAATCCAGGGGCAGACTACGAGCAGTACTTC
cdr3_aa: CASSPNPGADYEQYF

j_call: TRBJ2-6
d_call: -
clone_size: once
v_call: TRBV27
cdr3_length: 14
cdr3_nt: TGTGCCATCTCTAGTGGTTCCGGGGCCAACGTCCTGACTTTC
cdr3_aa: CAISSGSGANVLTF

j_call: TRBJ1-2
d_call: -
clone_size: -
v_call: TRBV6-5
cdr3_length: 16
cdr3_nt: TGTGCCAGCAGTTACTCATCAATGGTCGGTTCCTATGGCTACACCTTC
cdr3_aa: CASSYSSMVGSYGYTF

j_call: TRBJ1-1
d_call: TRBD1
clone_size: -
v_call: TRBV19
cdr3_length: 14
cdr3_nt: TGTGCCAGTAGTATCGGGACAGGGAACACTGAAGCTTTCTTT
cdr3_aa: CASSIGTGNTEAFF

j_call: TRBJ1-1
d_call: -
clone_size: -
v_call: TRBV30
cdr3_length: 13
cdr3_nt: TGTGCCTGGAACAGTGGGATGAACACTGAAGCTTTCTTT
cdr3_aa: CAWNSGMNTEAFF

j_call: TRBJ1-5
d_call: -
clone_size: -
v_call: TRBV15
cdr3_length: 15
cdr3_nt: TGTGCCACCAGCAGAGAGAAGAGTAGCAATCAGCCCCAGCATTTT
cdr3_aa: CATSREKSSNQPQHF

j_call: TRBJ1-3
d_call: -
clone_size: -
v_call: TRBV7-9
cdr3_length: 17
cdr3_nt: TGTGCCAGCAGCTTAGCGCTACGTACAGCCTCTGGAAACACCATATATTTT
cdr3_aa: CASSLALRTASGNTIYF

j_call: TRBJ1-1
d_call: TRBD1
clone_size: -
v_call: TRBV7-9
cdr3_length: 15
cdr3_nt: TGTGCCAGCAGCTCGGGACAGGGGAACATCCTGGAAGCTTTCTTT
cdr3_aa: CASSSGQGNILEAFF

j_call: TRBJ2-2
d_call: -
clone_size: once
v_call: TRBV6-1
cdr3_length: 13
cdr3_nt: TGTGCCAGCAGTGATTGGGTAACCGGGGAGCTGTTTTTT
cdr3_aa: CASSDWVTGELFF

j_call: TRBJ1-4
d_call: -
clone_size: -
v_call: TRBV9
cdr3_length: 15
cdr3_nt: TGTGCCAGCAGCCCATTGACAGGCCAAGGGGAAAAACTGTTTTTT
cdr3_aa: CASSPLTGQGEKLFF

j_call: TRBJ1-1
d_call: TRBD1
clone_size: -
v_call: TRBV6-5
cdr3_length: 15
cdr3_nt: TGTGCCAGCAGTTACATGGGGGGACAGGGGTTCGGAGCTTTCTTT
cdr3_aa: CASSYMGGQGFGAFF

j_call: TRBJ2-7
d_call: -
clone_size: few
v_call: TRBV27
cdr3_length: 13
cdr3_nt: TGTGCCAGCAGTTCCTTTCCTCTAGGCGAGCAGTACTTC
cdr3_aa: CASSSFPLGEQYF

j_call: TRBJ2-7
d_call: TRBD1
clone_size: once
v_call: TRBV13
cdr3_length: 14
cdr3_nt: TGTGCCAGCAGGCGAGGACAGGGCACCGACGAGCAGTACTTC
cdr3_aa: CASRRGQGTDEQYF

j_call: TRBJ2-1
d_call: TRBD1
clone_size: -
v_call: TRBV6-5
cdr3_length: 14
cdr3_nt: TGTGCCAGCAAACAGGGGGAGGCCTACAATGAGCAGTTCTTC
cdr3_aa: CASKQGEAYNEQFF

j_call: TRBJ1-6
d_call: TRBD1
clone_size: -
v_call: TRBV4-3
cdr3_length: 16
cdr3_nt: TGCGCCAGCAGCCCACAGGGGTTCTCCTATAATTCACCCCTCCACTTT
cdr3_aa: CASSPQGFSYNSPLHF

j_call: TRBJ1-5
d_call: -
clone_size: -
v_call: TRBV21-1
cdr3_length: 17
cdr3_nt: TGTGCCAGCAGCCCACGGGACAGAGAGACTAGCAATCAGCCCCAGCATTTT
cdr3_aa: CASSPRDRETSNQPQHF

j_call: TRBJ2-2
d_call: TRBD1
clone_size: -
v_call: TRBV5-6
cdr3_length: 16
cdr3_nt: TGTGCCAGCAGCCCGCTCGGGACAGCCTTTTCCGGGGAGCTGTTTTTT
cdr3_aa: CASSPLGTAFSGELFF

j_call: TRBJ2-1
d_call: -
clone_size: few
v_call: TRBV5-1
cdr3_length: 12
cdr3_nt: TGCGCCAGCAGCTCTTATATGAATGAGCAGTTCTTC
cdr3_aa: CASSSYMNEQFF

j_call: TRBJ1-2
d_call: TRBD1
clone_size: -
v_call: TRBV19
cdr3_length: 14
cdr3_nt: TGTGCCAGTAGTATGGTACAGGGGAGATATGGCTACACCTTC
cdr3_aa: CASSMVQGRYGYTF

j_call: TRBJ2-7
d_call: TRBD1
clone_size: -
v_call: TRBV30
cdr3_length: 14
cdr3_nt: TGTGCCTGGAGGGGACAGGGGAGCTCCTACGAGCAGTACTTC
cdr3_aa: CAWRGQGSSYEQYF

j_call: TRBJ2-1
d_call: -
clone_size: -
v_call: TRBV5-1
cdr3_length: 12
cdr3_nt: TGCGCCAGCAGCTTGGGTGGAGTTGAGCAGTTCTTC
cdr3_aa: CASSLGGVEQFF

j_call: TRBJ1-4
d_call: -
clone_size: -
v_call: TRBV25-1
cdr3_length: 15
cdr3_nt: TGTGCCAGTAGTGAATCCTCCCGAGGGGATGAAAAACTGTTTTTT
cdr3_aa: CASSESSRGDEKLFF

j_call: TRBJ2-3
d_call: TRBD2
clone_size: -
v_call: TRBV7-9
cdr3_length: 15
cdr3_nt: TGTGCCAGCAGCTTAGGGACTAGCGGGAGAAATACGCAGTATTTT
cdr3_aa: CASSLGTSGRNTQYF

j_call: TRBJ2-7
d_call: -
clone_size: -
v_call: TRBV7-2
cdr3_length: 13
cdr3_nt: TGTGCCAGCTCGCGGGGCAAAGCCTACGAGCAGTACTTC
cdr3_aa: CASSRGKAYEQYF

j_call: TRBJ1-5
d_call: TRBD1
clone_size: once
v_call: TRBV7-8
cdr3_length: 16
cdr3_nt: TGTGCCAGCAGCTCCTTTGGGACAGGGGTAGGTCAGCCCCAGCATTTT
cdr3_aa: CASSSFGTGVGQPQHF

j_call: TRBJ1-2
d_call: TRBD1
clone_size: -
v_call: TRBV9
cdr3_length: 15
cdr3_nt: TGTGCCAGCAGCGTAGGGACAGGGGGCGCGTATGGCTACACCTTC
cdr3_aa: CASSVGTGGAYGYTF

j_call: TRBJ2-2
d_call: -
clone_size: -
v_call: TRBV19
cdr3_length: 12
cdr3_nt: TGTGCCAGTAGTATTAACGGGGTTGTGGTGTTTTTT
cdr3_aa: CASSINGVVVFF